The clone carrying this TCR beta chain was seen only once. This entry is derived from a study of blood T cell repertoires in COVID-19. Overall study: Researchers got acute and convalescent COVID-19 samples from the United States, Italy and Spain. PBMCs, B-cell-depleted T cells, or T cells were the source of the cDNA or gDNA that made up the material.

Per the original methods: Reference gene primer amplification yielded estimated nucleated cell counts. Sequenced by immunoSEQ multiplex PCR; TCRdb stores in-frame clones only, minus some. V, J and clone size are those of that table, while D and trimming were read from the DNA. The top ten hold 15% to 20% of the sample, which has a few hundred thousand clones, around 80% seen once. Sequencing used peripheral blood. The receptor was isolated from a man aged 30 to 45 with active or convalescent COVID-19.

Here the CDR3 reads CASSAIFSGDQETQYF. The CDR3, as DNA: TGTGCCAGCAGCGCAATATTTAGCGGGGATCAAGAGACCCAGTACTTC. The chain links TRBV5-4 to TRBJ2-5; 8 positions agree with TRBD2. J lost 2 bases, V lost 4 bases, and 10 bases had no gene match. This CDR3 has 16 amino acids. The germline CDR1 and CDR2 sequences are SGHNT and YYREEE (reference sequence).